This TCR beta chain was identified in a study of blood T cell repertoires in COVID-19. This clone is a singleton in its sample. Profiling relied on immunoSEQ multiplex PCR, and the TCRdb table lists in-frame clones only, not all of them. Altogether 120,000 to 150,000 clones are present, less than 85% being singletons, with the ten largest covering 1.5% to 2%. V dropped 4 bases and J dropped 6; count of bases not matched to a gene: 6. Germline CDR1 and CDR2: LNHDA and SQIVND (reference sequence). This CDR3 spans 15 amino acids. The rearrangement links TRBV19 to TRBJ2-7; TRBD2 aligns across 13 bases. The clonotype was recovered from a young woman who had been exposed to COVID-19. The sequencing sample was made of PBMCs or T cells enriched from blood (not recorded which). The CDR3 DNA reads TGTGCCAGTAGTAAGGGACTAGCGGGATTTCGCGAGCAGTACTTC. Its protein is CASSKGLAGFREQYF.